This TCR beta chain originates from a study of read filtering for tumor transcriptome and immune sequencing. On the study more broadly: Patients were 17 to 20 male and some 15 female, mean age approximately 70 years, range 47 to 80.

Ten or more counts support this clonotype. Its antigen is currently unknown. Notes on the study in general: The CD138-negative fraction was mixed bone marrow immune cells, not pure T cells.

Bone marrow was sampled from every patient at the time of active disease. CDR1 and CDR2 from the germline V gene are SGHRS and YFSETQ. The V gene lost 3 bases and the J gene lost 4 bases, with 13 bases spanning the gap. The CDR3 length is 15 residues. The library was built from about 400 ng RNA with molecular barcoded adaptors for alpha/delta and beta/gamma chains. TCRdb independently ran MiXCR on the reads; one entry per CDR3 protein. Of 75,000 to 90,000 distinct CDR3 sequences listed, roughly 12% are singletons. This receptor was taken from a donor aged 40 or over with multiple myeloma. Sequences were obtained from a population of CD138-negative cells sorted from bone marrow. The chain is built from TRBV5-1 and TRBJ2-2, with D possibly TRBD2 on 5 matching bases. The CDR3 DNA sequence: TGCGCCAGCAGCTCCTTGGGAGAGGGCACCGGGGAGCTGTTTTTT. Protein sequence: CASSSLGEGTGELFF. The complete variable domain, with remaining parts taken from reference TRBV5-1 and TRBJ2-2, reads KAGVTQTPRYLIKTRGQQVTLSCSPISGHRSVSWYQQTPGQGLQFLFEYFSETQRNKGNFPGRFSGRQFSNSRSEMNVSTLELGDSALYLCASSSLGEGTGELFFGEGSRLTVL.